The 10 T cell receptor beta chains reported below all come from one sample, sequenced in a study of T cell responses to AZD1222 COVID-19 vaccine (dated by TCRdb to the early 2020s). The time point label here, explained by the study, means: about 28 days (+/-7) after the second vaccine dose. The library was prepared using the immunoSEQ multiplex PCR assay. TCRdb mirrors the immuneACCESS table, restricted to in-frame sequences. Some clones are absent from its copies; in checked studies, under half trace to an unresolved V gene, and the reason for the others is unknown. This sample comprises about 82,000 clones, about 83% of them detected only once. Together, the top ten hold 1.3% of the sample. Material: peripheral blood, obtained 28 days after the second AZD1222 dose. The source of these receptors is an adult who received the AZD1222 COVID-19 vaccine.

The chain joins TRBV28 to TRBJ2-7; 7 positions agree with TRBD2. The CDR3 is 12 residues long. After removal of 5 bases from V and 12 bases from J, the junction contained 10 bases not matched to a gene. The germline gives CDR1 MDHEN, CDR2 SYDVKM. The chain's CDR3 is CASSDPGLYVYF. The CDR3, as DNA: TGTGCCAGCAGTGACCCGGGACTATACGTGTACTTC.

The chain carries TRBV19 and TRBJ1-4, with TRBD1 matching 7 bases. With 5 bases clipped from V and 4 bases from J, the junction kept 7 bases outside the gene matches. The germline V gene encodes CDR1 LNHDA and CDR2 SQIVND (reference sequence). The CDR3 extends over 15 amino acids. In nucleotides, the CDR3 is TGTGCCAGTAGTGAACGGACAGGATTTAATGAAAAACTGTTTTTT. This codes for CASSERTGFNEKLFF.

The rearrangement links TRBV5-1 to TRBJ2-3, with TRBD1 matching 11 bases. The CDR3 is 17 amino acids. V trimming: 3 bases; J trimming: 5 bases; junction bases outside the gene matches: 11. CDR1 is SGHRS and CDR2 is YFSETQ in the germline V gene. The CDR3 here is CASSSSGQGAIVDTQYF. The CDR3 DNA sequence: TGCGCCAGCAGCTCCAGCGGACAGGGGGCCATTGTAGATACGCAGTATTTT.

This rearrangement joins TRBV4-3 to TRBJ1-2; tentatively, D is TRBD1 (6 bases). The CDR3 totals 15 residues. V lost 3 bases and J lost 2, with 13 bases in between. CDR1 LGHNA and CDR2 YSLEER come from the germline V gene. The CDR3 DNA reads TGCGCCAGCAGCCAGGCTATCACAGGGAACTATGGCTACACCTTC. Its protein is CASSQAITGNYGYTF.

This clone was counted a few times. The chain recombines TRBV14 with TRBJ1-2, with D unresolved. The V gene's germline CDR1 is SGHDN and CDR2 FVKESK. Trimming pared 4 bases from V and 8 bases from J, leaving 17 bases between. The CDR3 consists of 14 residues. In DNA form, the CDR3 reads TGTGCCAGCAGCCGTGGCGGAATACCATCGGGCTACACCTTC. It translates to CASSRGGIPSGYTF.

The chain has TRBV28 and TRBJ1-5; D is undetermined. V gave up 6 bases and J gave up 5 bases, with 8 bases separating them. Germline V CDR1 and CDR2: MDHEN, SYDVKM. The CDR3 has 12 residues. CDR3 in amino acids: CASRVFDQPQHF. The DNA for the CDR3 is TGTGCCAGCAGGGTATTCGATCAGCCCCAGCATTTT.

The chain couples TRBV11-2 to TRBJ1-5, with 9 bases identical to TRBD1. Trimming took 3 bases from V and 5 from J; bases not matched to a gene: 5. The CDR3 sequence is 15 residues long. Germline V gene lookup returns CDR1 SGHAT and CDR2 FQNNGV. CDR3 loop: CASSFDTGGHQPQHF. The CDR3 bases are TGTGCCAGCAGCTTCGACACAGGGGGCCATCAGCCCCAGCATTTT.

V usage is TRBV4-3 and J usage is TRBJ1-5; D not resolved. This CDR3 is 16 amino acids long. Trimming left V 4 bases short and J 7 bases short, with 20 bases between. Germline CDR1 reads LGHNA; CDR2 reads YSLEER. DNA for the CDR3: TGCGCCAGCAGCCCAGAACGGAGCACACGAGGACAGCCCCAGCATTTT. It encodes CASSPERSTRGQPQHF.

This clone was seen just once. This chain links TRBV6-1 with TRBJ1-2; D unresolved. In germline, CDR1 is MNHNS, CDR2 SASEGT. Trimming left V 3 bases short and J 4 bases short, with 15 bases between. This CDR3 is built from 15 residues. For the CDR3, the DNA is TGTGCCAGCAGTGATATGCGGGAAAGACCCTATGGCTACACCTTC. Protein product: CASSDMRERPYGYTF.

This rearrangement joins TRBV27 to TRBJ2-3, with D perhaps TRBD2 (5 bases). CDR1 is MNHEY and CDR2 is SMNVEV in the germline V gene (reference sequence). This CDR3 contains 13 residues. The germline V and J ends were trimmed by 3 bases and 4 bases, with 8 bases remaining between them. CDR3 sequence (DNA): TGTGCCAGCAGTTTCAGGACTCCAGATACGCAGTATTTT. It translates to CASSFRTPDTQYF.